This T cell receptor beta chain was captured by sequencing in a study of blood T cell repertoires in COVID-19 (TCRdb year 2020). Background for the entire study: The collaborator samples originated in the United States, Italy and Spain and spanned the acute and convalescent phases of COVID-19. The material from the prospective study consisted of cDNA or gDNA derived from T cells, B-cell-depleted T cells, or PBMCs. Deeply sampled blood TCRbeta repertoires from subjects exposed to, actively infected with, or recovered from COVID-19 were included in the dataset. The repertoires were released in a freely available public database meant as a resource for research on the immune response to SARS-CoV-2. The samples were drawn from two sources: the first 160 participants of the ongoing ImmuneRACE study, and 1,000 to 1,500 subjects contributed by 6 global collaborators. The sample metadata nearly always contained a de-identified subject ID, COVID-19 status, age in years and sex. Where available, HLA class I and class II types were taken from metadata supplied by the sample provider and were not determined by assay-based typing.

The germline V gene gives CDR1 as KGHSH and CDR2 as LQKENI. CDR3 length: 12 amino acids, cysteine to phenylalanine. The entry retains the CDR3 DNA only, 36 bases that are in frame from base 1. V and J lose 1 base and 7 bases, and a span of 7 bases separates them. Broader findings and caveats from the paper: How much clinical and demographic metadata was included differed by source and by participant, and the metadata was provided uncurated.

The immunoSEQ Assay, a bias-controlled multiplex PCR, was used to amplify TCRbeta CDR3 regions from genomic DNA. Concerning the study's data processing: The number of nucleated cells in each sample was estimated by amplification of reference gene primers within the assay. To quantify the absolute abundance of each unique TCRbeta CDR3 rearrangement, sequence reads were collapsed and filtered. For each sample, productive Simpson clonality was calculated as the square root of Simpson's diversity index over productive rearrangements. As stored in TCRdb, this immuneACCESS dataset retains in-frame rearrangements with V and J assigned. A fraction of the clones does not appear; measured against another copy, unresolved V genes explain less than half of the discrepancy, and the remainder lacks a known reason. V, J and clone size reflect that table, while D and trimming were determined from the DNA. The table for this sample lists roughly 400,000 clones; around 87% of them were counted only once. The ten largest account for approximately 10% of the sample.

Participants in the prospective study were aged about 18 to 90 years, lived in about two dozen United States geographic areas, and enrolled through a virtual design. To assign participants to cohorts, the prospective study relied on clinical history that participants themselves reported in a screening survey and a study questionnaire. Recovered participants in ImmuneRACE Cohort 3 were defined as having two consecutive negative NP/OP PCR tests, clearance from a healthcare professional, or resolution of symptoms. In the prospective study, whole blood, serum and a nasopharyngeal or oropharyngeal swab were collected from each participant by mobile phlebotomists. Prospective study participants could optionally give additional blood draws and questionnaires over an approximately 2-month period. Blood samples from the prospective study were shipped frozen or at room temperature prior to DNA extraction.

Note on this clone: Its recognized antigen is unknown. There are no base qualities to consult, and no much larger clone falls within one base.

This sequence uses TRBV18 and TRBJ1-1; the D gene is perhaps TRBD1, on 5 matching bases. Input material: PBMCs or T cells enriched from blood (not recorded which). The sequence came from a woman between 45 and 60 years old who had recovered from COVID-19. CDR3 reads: CASSPQGIEAFF. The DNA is TGTGCCAGCTCACCACAGGGGATTGAAGCTTTCTTT. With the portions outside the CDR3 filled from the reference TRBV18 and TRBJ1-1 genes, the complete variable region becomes NAGVMQNPRHLVRRRGQEARLRCSPMKGHSHVYWYRQLPEEGLKFMVYLQKENIIDESGMPKERFSAEFPKEGPSILRIQQVVRGDSAAYFCASSPQGIEAFFGQGTRLTVV.